This is a list of T cell receptor beta chains from one sample in a study of identical twins. TCRdb passed the 5' RACE reads through MiXCR, listing each CDR3 protein once. The sample includes roughly 200,000 distinct CDR3 sequences, less than 8% of them seen just once. These data were also reused for a study on yellow fever vaccine responses in identical twins.

The sample was memory (CD45RO+) T cells sorted from blood. These receptors were collected from a woman younger than 30 in good health. CDR3s include the opening cysteine and the closing phenylalanine or tryptophan.

>TRBJ2-2|TRBV4-3
CASSQDGDSKNTGELFF
>TRBJ2-7|TRBV7-6
CASSLATGLGNEQYF
>TRBJ2-5|TRBV7-2
CASSLARGGSETQYF
>TRBJ2-3|TRBV28
CASSSPWTLTDTQYF
>TRBJ1-2|TRBV5-8
CASSLKGAPPNYGYTF
>TRBJ2-7|TRBV29-1
CSVGDREQYF
>TRBJ1-2|TRBV12-3/TRBV12-4
CASSLREPTMYGYTF
>TRBJ2-3|TRBV7-2
CASSLGASGRADTQYF
>TRBJ2-7|TRBV6-5
CASSWGQVGSEQYF
>TRBJ2-2|TRBV14
CASSQVAGPTGELFF
>TRBJ1-1|TRBV7-8
CASSLEPFSYTEAFF
>TRBJ1-6|TRBV20-1
CSAGLTGQNSPLHF
>TRBJ1-1|TRBV11-2
CASSLKIRIWDTEAFF
>TRBJ1-6|TRBV6-1
CASRGTGGNSPLHF
>TRBJ1-3|TRBV5-1
CASSLGQPSGNTIYF
>TRBJ2-1|TRBV4-3
CASSQDWGVRYNEQFF
>TRBJ2-7|TRBV7-9
CASRPSGASYEQYF
>TRBJ1-1|TRBV29-1
CSVVGGLNTEAFF
>TRBJ2-1|TRBV5-6
CASSSIKGSRLYNEQFF
>TRBJ1-2|TRBV7-2
CASSLGQQSYGYTF
>TRBJ2-3|TRBV21-1
CASSNLNYKRYTDTQYF
>TRBJ2-3|TRBV5-6
CASSSGTDVNLSRATQYF
>TRBJ2-3|TRBV20-1
CSAKGQPGSDTQYF
>TRBJ2-3|TRBV7-2
CASSAQGTAPDTQYF
>TRBJ2-5|TRBV28
CASSKIAGGHETQYF
>TRBJ2-7|TRBV29-1
CSVAKGHKNYEQYF
>TRBJ2-5|TRBV18
CASSPMDSLVQETQYF
>TRBJ2-6|TRBV6-5
CASSYEEEGANVLTF
>TRBJ1-2|TRBV20-1
CSARAGTEKGGYTF
>TRBJ2-1|TRBV20-1
CSAPRGGPGRNEQFF
>TRBJ2-5|TRBV4-2
CASSPRIAGEETQYF
>TRBJ2-5|TRBV2
CASIGTKLETQYF
>TRBJ2-2|TRBV10-3
CAISVGTSVGTGELFF
>TRBJ1-2|TRBV7-9
CASSPASGIGYTF
>TRBJ2-7|TRBV12-3/TRBV12-4
CASSPQQGSVYEQYF
>TRBJ2-2|TRBV3-1
CASSTRTGKGPGELFF
>TRBJ1-1|TRBV15
CATSRTLNTEAFF
>TRBJ1-4|TRBV12-3/TRBV12-4
CASSLSGGRGNEKLFF
>TRBJ2-1|TRBV7-8
CASSGSLGVEQFF
>TRBJ2-7|TRBV7-9
CASRRDRDIGPYEQYF
>TRBJ1-2|TRBV5-1
CASSLLADREVGLFTF
>TRBJ1-6|TRBV5-5
CASSFFVQPYSPLHF
>TRBJ2-7|TRBV20-1
CSAKPRLAGTYEQYF
>TRBJ1-2|TRBV20-1
CSAQMEGREGYTF
>TRBJ2-3|TRBV5-1
CASSAGTGRRSQTDTQYF
>TRBJ1-3|TRBV7-8
CASSLDNTRLFSGNTIYF
>TRBJ1-1|TRBV27
CASSSPGTGVPEAFF
>TRBJ2-3|TRBV11-1
CASSLVGGLSTRGTDTQYF